The text below deals with one T cell receptor beta chain. Brentuximab vedotin exposure varied among the patients, all of whom had relapsed after autologous stem cell transplantation. The data are from a study of PD-1 blockade in classical Hodgkin lymphoma. CDR1 and CDR2 from the germline V gene are SGHRS and YFSETQ. The CDR3 is made up of 15 amino acids. Deletions cut 2 bases from V and 2 bases from J, with 13 bases between. Here immunoSEQ multiplex PCR was the method, and the copy in TCRdb shows in-frame clones only, minus some. The table has 47,000 or so clones, approximately 70% seen once. The receptor was isolated from a human donor with classical Hodgkin lymphoma. The chain couples TRBV5-1 to TRBJ1-2, with a weak D call TRBD1 (5 bases). The input for sequencing was peripheral blood mononuclear cells (PBMCs), taken at baseline. The CDR3 protein is CASSLSEGRNYGYTF. For the CDR3, the DNA is TGCGCCAGCAGCTTATCAGAGGGGCGGAACTATGGCTACACCTTC.